These 14 T cell receptor beta chains came from one sample sequenced in a study of response to subunit inactivated influenza vaccine. TCRdb reanalysed the RT-PCR reads using MiXCR and keeps one entry per CDR3 protein. The repertoire holds 450,000 to 600,000 distinct CDR3 sequences, with approximately 7.3% as singletons. The sample in question was PBMCs from blood, obtained approximately 25 months after vaccination. These receptors were collected from a man aged 50-75 years who received an inactivated influenza vaccine.

The chain links TRBV4-1 to TRBJ2-1, with TRBD1 as a possible D gene (6 bases). The length of the CDR3 is 15 residues. V gave up 4 bases and J gave up 0 bases, with 10 bases separating them. CDR1 and CDR2 from the germline V gene are MGHRA and YSYEKL. The CDR3 DNA follows: TGCGCCAGCAGCCGCAGACAGGACTCCTACAATGAGCAGTTCTTC. Its translation: CASSRRQDSYNEQFF.

The gene calls are TRBV7-9 and TRBJ1-1, with D perhaps TRBD1 (6 bases). CDR3 length equals 16 residues. V was cut by 4 bases and J by 5 bases, with 20 bases left in between. Looked up from germline, CDR1 is SEHNR and CDR2 is FQNEAQ (reference sequence). The CDR3 DNA sequence: TGTGCCAGCAGCTCCCGTGGGGGCCAGGGGCGAACTGAAGCTTTCTTT. As protein: CASSSRGGQGRTEAFF.

This clonotype was seen repeatedly, ten times or more. J is TRBJ2-1 and V is TRBV24-1, with a weak D call TRBD2 (6 bases). The CDR3 spans 14 residues. The ends were cut back, 4 bases at V and 6 bases at J, with 12 bases in the middle. CDR1 KGHDR and CDR2 SFDVKD come from the germline V gene. The CDR3 reads CATSDPILANEQFF. The CDR3 region has the DNA TGTGCCACCAGTGACCCCATACTAGCCAATGAGCAGTTCTTC.

The chain uses TRBV12-3 or TRBV12-4 and TRBJ2-1; 8 bases fit TRBD1. V lost 6 bases to trimming and J lost 9 bases; unmatched junction nucleotides: 7. The CDR3 has 13 residues. Here the CDR3 DNA reads TGTGCCAGCAGGCAGGGGGCGGTTGGTGAGCAGTTCTTC. This encodes CASRQGAVGEQFF.

This clonotype was counted only a few times. The chain uses TRBV28 and TRBJ1-4, with D possibly matching TRBD1 (5 bases). V was clipped by 5 bases and J by 0 bases, with 7 bases between them. The length of the CDR3 is 14 residues. From germline, CDR1 is MDHEN and CDR2 SYDVKM. The DNA of the CDR3 is TGTGCCAGCAGTATGACAGCAACTAATGAAAAACTGTTTTTT. Translation gives CASSMTATNEKLFF.

A few counts support this clonotype. V usage is TRBV20-1 and J usage is TRBJ2-1, with 8 bases identical to TRBD2. The CDR3 contains 13 residues. After removal of 5 bases from V and 9 bases from J, the junction contained 9 bases not matched to a gene. Germline V lookup: CDR1 DFQATT, CDR2 SNEGSKA (reference sequence). CDR3 region: CSAGSGSKSEQFF. CDR3 bases: TGCAGTGCTGGAAGCGGGAGTAAGAGTGAGCAGTTCTTC.

This clonotype was detected only a few times. J is TRBJ2-1 and V is TRBV15; 9 bases align to TRBD2. There are 16 residues in the CDR3. Germline values: CDR1 LNHNV, CDR2 YYDKDF (reference sequence). V lost 0 bases and J lost 8; bases outside the gene matches: 8. The DNA for the CDR3 is TGTGCCACCAGCAGAGACCTAGCGGGGTCTTGGGATGAGCAGTTCTTC. Protein sequence: CATSRDLAGSWDEQFF.

This clonotype appeared a few times. V gene TRBV5-6 combines with J gene TRBJ1-4, with 7 bases aligning to TRBD1. The V and J ends lost 0 bases and 6 bases, in that order; junction bases with no gene match: 5. Germline values: CDR1 SGHDT, CDR2 YYEEEE. There are 15 residues in the CDR3. The CDR3 coding sequence is TGTGCCAGCAGCTTGGAGACAGGGTCGGATGAAAAACTGTTTTTT. The encoded protein is CASSLETGSDEKLFF.

This clonotype has at least ten counts. The CDR3 spells CSAYLAGARNEQFF. DNA of the CDR3: TGCAGTGCCTACCTAGCGGGAGCAAGAAATGAGCAGTTCTTC. V usage is TRBV20-1 and J usage is TRBJ2-1; 10 bases map to TRBD2. CDR3 length equals 14 residues. Germline values: CDR1 DFQATT, CDR2 SNEGSKA (reference sequence). Trimming cost V 6 bases and J 7 bases; bases outside gene matches: 9.

This clonotype was observed a handful of times. V gene TRBV10-2 combines with J gene TRBJ2-2; D gene unclear. Germline V gene data show CDR1 as WSHSY and CDR2 as SAAADI. The CDR3 is made up of 13 amino acids. Trimming stripped 2 bases from V and 4 bases from J, with 5 bases between. CDR3 residues: CASSELSTGELFF. The CDR3 DNA is TGCGCCAGCAGTGAGCTAAGCACCGGGGAGCTGTTTTTT.

This clonotype was detected only a few times. The rearrangement joins TRBV7-2 to TRBJ2-3, with D tentatively TRBD1 or TRBD2 (6 bases each). The germline gives CDR1 SGHTA, CDR2 FQGNSA. The CDR3 has 15 amino acids. The V end lost 7 bases, the J end lost 3 bases, and 17 bases lay between the germline ends. Written as DNA, the CDR3 is TGTGCCAGCACGGGGGCTACATTCAGGACAGATACGCAGTATTTT. Translation: CASTGATFRTDTQYF.

In its sample, this clonotype was seen a few times. DNA for the CDR3: TGTGCCAGCAGTTTCTTACTGCCGGACGCGAACACCGGGGAGCTGTTTTTT. Translated: CASSFLLPDANTGELFF. V and J are TRBV27 and TRBJ2-2, with no clear D. Germline CDR1 is MNHEY and CDR2 is SMNVEV (reference sequence). V was pared by 3 bases and J by 0 bases, with 14 bases between. The CDR3 has 17 amino acids.

In its sample, this clonotype was seen many times. The rearrangement links TRBV5-1 to TRBJ2-7; weak D call: TRBD2 (5 bases). Trimming pared 3 bases from V and 3 bases from J, leaving 7 bases between. CDR3 length: 12 amino acids. The germline V gene has CDR1 SGHRS and CDR2 YFSETQ. The CDR3 DNA is TGCGCCAGCAGCTCCCGGGGCTACGAGCAGTACTTC. This gives the protein CASSSRGYEQYF.

This clonotype was picked up many times. The chain carries TRBV5-1 and TRBJ2-7; D is ambiguous. There are 16 residues in the CDR3. The germline V and J ends were trimmed by 0 bases and 8 bases, with 21 bases remaining between them. Germline-derived CDR1 and CDR2 are SGHRS and YFSETQ. In DNA, the CDR3 is TGCGCCAGCAGCTTGGAAACCATACGCTCCGGTGGACAGCAGTACTTC. This translates into CASSLETIRSGGQQYF.